Described below is a single T cell receptor beta chain sequence and its context. The sample is drawn from a study of OX40 agonist ivuxolimab in advanced cancers. On the study more broadly: Patients were given ivuxolimab, an antibody that agonizes OX40 (CD134). Patients undergoing dose escalation presented with hepatocellular carcinoma, melanoma, renal cell or head and neck cancer.

Patients who had autoimmune disease history or got systemic immunosuppression were left out. TCRdb's table, derived via immunoSEQ multiplex PCR, lists solely in-frame clones and lacks some. This sample has over 80,000 clones, with 75% to 95% found just once. Germline V gives CDR1 LNHDA, CDR2 SQIVND (reference sequence). The ends were cut back, 3 bases at V and 4 bases at J, with 10 bases in the middle. The CDR3 totals 15 residues. The sequence derives from an adult with an advanced solid tumor such as melanoma, head and neck, liver or kidney cancer. The V call is TRBV19, the J call TRBJ2-6; perhaps TRBD1 as D (5 bases). The specimen comprised CD4+ or CD8+ T cells sorted from blood, sampled in a trial of the OX40 agonist ivuxolimab. Written as DNA, the CDR3 is TGTGCCAGTAGTATGGGGCTGCGAGGGGCCAACGTCCTGACTTTC. It specifies CASSMGLRGANVLTF.